This TCR beta chain was captured in a study of shared clonotypes between healthy human individuals. About the study: The study enrolled a couple of women and three men aged 18 to 49.

Study-level findings and limits: Of the naive CD4 clonotypes, around 5% were shared across a handful of donors.

Between the trimmed V and J ends, which lost 1 base and 7 bases, there was a span of 9 bases. Germline V CDR1 and CDR2: SGHDT, YYEEEE. This CDR3 is 12 amino acids long. The table came from immunoSEQ multiplex PCR; TCRdb's copy has only in-frame clones and leaves some out. The sample carries fewer than 1.8 million clones, 98% to 99% recorded once. A word on this clone: Its antigen is unknown.

J is TRBJ2-7 and V is TRBV5-6; D call uncertain. The TCR sequence derives from a young man in good health. Sequencing input: naive CD4+ T cells sorted from blood. The subset was: CD45RA+ positively selected. The CDR3 nucleotides are TGTGCCAGCAGCTTGCCGCTGGAGGAGCAGTACTTC. Translation gives CASSLPLEEQYF.